This T cell receptor (beta chain) was profiled in a study of blood T cell repertoires in COVID-19. Whole-study context: Samples of COVID-19 (acute and convalescent) were obtained from the United States, Italy and Spain.

This clone has a handful of counts. The CDR3 contains 13 residues. The V end lost 3 bases, the J end lost 3 bases, and 9 bases lay between the germline ends. The germline gives CDR1 SGHNT, CDR2 YENEEA. The protocol was immunoSEQ multiplex PCR, while the TCRdb copy is restricted to in-frame clones and leaves out a portion. Altogether about 260,000 clones are present, roughly 83% being singletons, with the ten largest covering more than 2%. Clinical history reported by participants formed the basis on which cohorts were assigned. Source material: PBMCs or T cells enriched from blood (not recorded which). The TCR originated in a woman in her forties or fifties who had recovered from COVID-19. The chain joins TRBV11-3 to TRBJ2-7, with D possibly matching TRBD2 (6 bases). CDR3 nucleotide sequence: TGTGCCAGCAGCTTGACTAGAGACTACGAGCAGTACTTC. Translated, it gives CASSLTRDYEQYF.